This TCR beta chain was identified in a study of CD8 T cells in ankylosing spondylitis. Study-wide findings and caveats: Fewer than ten highly homologous variants made up a TCR beta motif that seemed to typify ankylosing spondylitis blood.

This clonotype was picked up many times. Its cognate antigen is unknown. This CDR3 is built from 15 residues. CDR1 and CDR2 (germline): LGHNA, YNFKEQ. V was clipped by 5 bases and J by 3 bases, with 17 bases between them. Each CDR3 protein gets one entry after TCRdb re-called the 5' RACE reads with MiXCR. The profile shows approximately 180,000 distinct CDR3 sequences, about 20% of them singletons. This chain uses TRBV4-2 with TRBJ2-7; D possibly matches TRBD1 or TRBD2 (5 bases each). Input material: blood, either unsorted or a sorted T cell fraction (not recorded which). The sequence was collected from a male donor aged 5 to 30 with ankylosing spondylitis or in good health (not recorded which). The CDR3 bases are TGTGCCAGCAGCGAGCTTTTGGGGACCCGCTACGAGCAGTACTTC. Its protein is CASSELLGTRYEQYF.